The clone carrying this T cell receptor beta chain is categorized as medium-sized (0.01 to 0.1%). Germline CDR1 and CDR2: SGDLS and YYNGEE. The CDR3 sequence is 13 residues long. V was trimmed by 4 bases and J by 0 bases, leaving 8 bases between them. This table comes from immunoSEQ multiplex PCR, and its TCRdb copy is limited to in-frame clones, with some not included. The table includes fewer than 20,000 clones, 70% to 80% detected once. With autoimmune disease history or systemic immunosuppression, patients were excluded. These data come from a study of OX40 agonist ivuxolimab in advanced cancers. The starting material was CD4+ or CD8+ T cells sorted from blood, obtained in a trial of the OX40 agonist ivuxolimab. The rearrangement uses TRBV9 and TRBJ2-7, with TRBD2 as a possible D gene (5 bases). The clonotype originates from an adult with an advanced solid tumor such as melanoma, head and neck, liver or kidney cancer. The chain's CDR3 is CASSTGVSYEQYF. The CDR3 DNA follows: TGTGCCAGCAGCACCGGGGTCTCCTACGAGCAGTACTTC.